The sequence of this T cell receptor (beta chain) was determined in a study of T and B cells in COVID-19 patients (dated by TCRdb to the early 2020s). Regarding the research as a whole: In this study, adaptive immunity was profiled in COVID-19 patients who either had active infection or had recovered, using TRB and IGH repertoire sequencing of peripheral blood. A median age of approximately 34 years was recorded in the recovered cohort versus 55 to 70 years in the active-infection cohort. Repertoire analyses used an age-matched reference group of nearly 40 healthy donors who were negative for COVID-19 antibodies as the comparison. In the active-infection cohort, about 65% of the 20 patients were critically ill and required mechanical ventilation or ECMO. Comorbidities linked to unfavorable COVID-19 outcome were present in about 90% of the roughly 20 patients in the active-infection cohort. The repository of TCR and BCR sequences included roughly 70 time points from over 35 patients, and more than 8.3 million TCR sequences were analysed. As many as 9 follow-up blood samples were collected from each patient, and in some individuals these samples spanned different disease stages. A recovered cohort was made up of about 19 patients contributing around 20 samples, mostly after mild to moderate COVID-19 managed as outpatients. A couple of patients were included in both the recovered and active cohorts because samples were available from active disease and after recovery.

By share, this clonotype ranks as medium-sized (0.01 to 0.1%). Its antigen specificity is not known. Base-call qualities are not available, and no considerably larger clone is one nucleotide away. Genomic DNA extracted from blood was used in amounts of roughly 230-550 ng for amplification of TRB repertoires. General findings and caveats noted by the study authors: Few blood samples were available from mildly ill patients while symptoms were present, and early samples from severe cases were likewise scarce. Strongly skewed TRBV/TRBJ gene usage was reported in patients with COVID-19. Specific T cell subsets (CD4+/Treg/CD8+) and sorted SARS-CoV-2-responsive or tetramer+ T cells had not yet been sequenced, with those experiments still ongoing. The size of the cohort was considered insufficient for assessing HLA contributions to COVID-19 susceptibility or severity. A total of some 2,400 exclusive TCR clusters, including under 40 low-pGen clusters, were found in the recovered cohort. TRB repertoires were found to be highly clonal in active COVID-19, whereas diversity and richness at recovery were found to rise above healthy donor levels. The reported TCR clusters were said to need prospective validation before any clinical use.

Instrument on record: Illumina MiSeq. TRB rearrangements were amplified by multiplex PCR with BIOMED2 TRB-A/B primer pools. Illumina-compatible adapters and 7-nucleotide sample barcodes were attached to the amplicons in two consecutive PCRs. All library PCRs used Phusion HS II polymerase. The amplicons were purified from gel with the NucleoSpin Gel and PCR Clean-up kit, measured on Qubit, and combined at around 4.2 nM. Before Illumina next-generation sequencing, the quality of the amplicon pool was assessed on an Agilent 2100 Bioanalyzer. As for the original processing: TRB rearrangements were annotated with MiXCR 3.0.8 using the default MiXCR reference library. Non-productive reads and sequences with fewer than 2 reads were removed, and each unique CDR3 nucleotide sequence was counted as one clone. Clonality, diversity, richness and V-J gene usage were computed in R 3.5.1. TCR clustering by CDR3 similarity used GLIPH2, with generation probabilities calculated by OLGA. Only GLIPH2 clusters containing at least four unique TCR clonotypes present in at least three individuals were kept. The raw public reads went through TCRdb reprocessing: fastp at Q25, MiXCR clone calling, in-frame beta chains kept. Rows merge per CDR3 protein into single entries with the most common DNA and genes. None of the V and J calls come from the authors' own analysis; TCRdb made them. This sample comprises about 21,000 distinct CDR3 sequences, over 25% of them detected only once. The ten largest clones represent 2.1% of the sample.

The CDR3 starts with the cysteine, ends with the phenylalanine, and has 16 residues. Just the 48-base CDR3 DNA is kept, in frame starting at base 1. V trim: 7 bases; J trim: 1 base; unmatched bases: 8. CDR1 and CDR2 were assigned from the germline V gene as SGHNT and YENEEA. This sequence was found in a human donor who had recovered from COVID-19. The sequence is built from TRBV11-3 and TRBJ2-3, and 10 bases in between align with TRBD2. Sequenced material: blood. The bases are TGTGCCAGCAAGAGGACTAGCGGAAGGGGCACAGATACGCAGTATTTT. Its protein reads: CASKRTSGRGTDTQYF.